This entry is about one T cell receptor (beta chain). The data originate from a study of blood T cell repertoires in COVID-19. Whole-study context: From the United States, Italy and Spain came samples of acute and convalescent COVID-19. PBMCs, B-cell-depleted T cells, or T cells provided the cDNA or gDNA that made up the material.

From germline, CDR1 is MNHEY and CDR2 SMNVEV (reference sequence). Trimming cost V 2 bases and J 5 bases, with 13 bases left between them. The CDR3 runs to 16 residues. Original handling: Using reference gene primer amplification, nucleated cell counts were estimated. Assay: immunoSEQ multiplex PCR; the TCRdb copy retains only in-frame clones and omits some. V and J calls and clone size are given by that table; D and trimming were obtained from the DNA. The sample includes approximately 200,000 clones, roughly 83% of them seen just once. The sequencing input was peripheral blood. The genes are TRBV27 and TRBJ1-6; D ambiguous. The origin of this receptor is a woman aged 40 to 50 with COVID-19, enrolled during active disease. DNA for the CDR3: TGTGCCAGCAGTTTACAGATGCTAGTGGATAATTCACCCCTCCACTTT. Protein product: CASSLQMLVDNSPLHF.